This TCR beta chain was sequenced in a study of OX40 agonist ivuxolimab in advanced cancers. As for the study in general: Patients received intravenous ivuxolimab every 2 weeks at 0.01 to 10 mg/kg. Two patients with cutaneous melanoma and one with hepatocellular carcinoma, three in total, showed partial responses. General study points: At doses 0.1 to 3.0 mg/kg, CD4+ and CD8+ clones expanded.

The CDR3 loop spans 13 amino acids. Germline V CDR1 and CDR2: MNHNS, SASEGT. V was trimmed by 3 bases and J by 2 bases, leaving 7 bases between them. Remarks on this clone: The target antigen is unknown.

The table came from immunoSEQ multiplex PCR; TCRdb's copy has only in-frame clones and leaves some out. The table records tens of thousands of clones, 65% to 85% of them present only once. Any history of autoimmune disease or systemic immunosuppression disqualified patients. Sequencing was performed on CD4+ or CD8+ T cells sorted from blood, taken in a trial of the OX40 agonist ivuxolimab. The rearrangement joins TRBV6-1 to TRBJ1-1, with D unresolved. The receptor's source is an adult with an advanced solid tumor such as melanoma, head and neck, liver or kidney cancer. CDR3 sequence (DNA): TGTGCCAGCAGTGATCAAGGAAACACTGAAGCTTTCTTT. This sequence encodes CASSDQGNTEAFF.